This T cell receptor (beta chain) was captured in a study of cytomegalovirus exposure and HLA in healthy donors. Study findings and constraints: Further analysis, carried out later, found HLA-associated TCR beta chains more clonally expanded than equally common other chains. It was reported that the classifier diagnosed cytomegalovirus status with high specificity and sensitivity in both the original and validation cohorts.

PCR primers comprised 60 Vbeta and 13 Jbeta primers. The assay was immunoSEQ multiplex PCR, and TCRdb's table has in-frame clones only and misses some. This sample carries 150,000 to 250,000 clones, 82% of them seen once, and the ten largest clones take roughly 0.1%. Among the donors, all were healthy bone marrow donors. Though probably carrying unrecorded immune exposures, donors were nominally healthy at sampling. Regarding this clone: As yet, its antigen is unknown.

V lost 2 bases and J 5 bases, leaving 12 bases between the germline ends. Germline lookup yields CDR1 MNHEY and CDR2 SVGAGI. This CDR3 is 14 amino acids long. V usage is TRBV6-5 and J usage is TRBJ1-1; D may be TRBD1 (5 bases). Input material: PBMCs. This receptor was identified in a boy aged 2 to 9 in good health and CMV-seronegative. Here the CDR3 DNA reads TGTGCCAGCAGTTACCAGGGAAGGAGTACTGAAGCTTTCTTT. It encodes CASSYQGRSTEAFF.